This T cell receptor beta chain emerged from a study of blood T cell repertoires in COVID-19. About the research overall: The United States, Italy and Spain were the sources of the acute and convalescent COVID-19 samples.

TCRdb keeps only in-frame clones here, not all; method: immunoSEQ multiplex PCR. This sample has just over 60,000 clones; about four fifths occur once, and the top ten carry approximately 20%. Trimming took 2 bases from V and 2 from J, leaving 7 bases between them. The CDR3 is 14 residues long. The germline V gene encodes CDR1 SGHDT and CDR2 YYEEEE. This TCR was sampled from a young man with COVID-19, enrolled during active disease. Sequenced material: peripheral blood. The gene calls are TRBV5-6 and TRBJ1-4; D gene uncertain. CDR3 loop: CASSLQLTNEKLFF. CDR3 DNA sequence: TGTGCCAGCAGCTTACAGCTTACTAATGAAAAACTGTTTTTT.